This paragraph covers one T cell receptor (beta chain) sequence. Its antigen is currently unknown. This CDR3 has 17 residues. The V gene end was trimmed by 3 bases and the J gene end by 8 bases; junction bases not matched to a gene: 10. TCRdb independently ran MiXCR on the 5' RACE reads; one entry per CDR3 protein. This sample has about half a million distinct CDR3 sequences, with 15% to 20% found just once. The sample comes from a study of T-cell memory formation after mild COVID-19. Study results and limitations: CD4/CD8 balance characterized clones contracting day 15 to 85, and CD4+ skew characterized later expanders.

The TCR sequence derives from an adult woman who had mild COVID-19 (a few samples of this study predate the infection). Cell type and time point are not known. The sequenced material came from PBMCs or a T cell subset sorted from them (not recorded which). This chain connects TRBV23-1 to TRBJ2-3; 14 nucleotides line up with TRBD2. TRBV23-1 is noted as an ORF with a role that remains uncertain. The CDR3 coding sequence is TGCGCCAGCAGTCACCGCGGACTAGCGGGGGGCCGGGTTACGCAGTATTTT. This translates into CASSHRGLAGGRVTQYF.